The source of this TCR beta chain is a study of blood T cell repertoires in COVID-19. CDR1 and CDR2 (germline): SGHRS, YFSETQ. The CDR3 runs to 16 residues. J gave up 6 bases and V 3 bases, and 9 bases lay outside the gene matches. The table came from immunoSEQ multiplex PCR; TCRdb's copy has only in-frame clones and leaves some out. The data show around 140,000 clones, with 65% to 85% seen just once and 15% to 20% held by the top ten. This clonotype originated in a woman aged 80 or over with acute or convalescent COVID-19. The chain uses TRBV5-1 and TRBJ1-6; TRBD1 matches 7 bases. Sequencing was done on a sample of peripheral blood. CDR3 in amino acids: CASSSDPGQTNSPLHF. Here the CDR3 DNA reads TGCGCCAGCAGCTCGGATCCGGGACAGACTAATTCACCCCTCCACTTT.